This is a list of T cell receptor beta chains from one sample in a study of blood T cells in healthy people across ages. TCRdb redid the calling of the 5' RACE reads with MiXCR, one entry per CDR3 protein. The repertoire holds 600,000 to 650,000 distinct CDR3 sequences, 58% seen once, with more than 35% in the top ten. The sequenced sample was blood. The receptors come from a man aged 55 to 69 in good health. Both conserved end residues are trimmed from each CDR3. The size entry is marked missing in some rows and otherwise reads once, few, many or a size class.

abundance,v_gene,CDR3aa
-,TRBV29-1,SVEVDTENTEAF
-,TRBV5-1,ASSFMRGGSSEQF
-,TRBV18,ASSPTGGAHGYT
-,TRBV3-1,ASSQGRGPMETQY
-,TRBV25-1,ASSLTGGRPKETQY
-,TRBV2,ASSESHSSNEQF
-,TRBV5-1,ASSSGGHQETQY
-,TRBV4-1,ASSQDRQGALYGYT
few,TRBV5-1,ASSWGKGNEQF
once,TRBV28,ASISGGAETQY
few,TRBV12-3/TRBV12-4,ASSLGQQSEQY
-,TRBV6-1,ACTLDRVDTGELF
-,TRBV10-3,AISESGRTGGQPQH
-,TRBV3-1,ASTVDRNSPLH
-,TRBV25-1,ASSEYGRGGYNEQF
few,TRBV3-1,ASSQTRAPGTDTQY
-,TRBV3-1,ASSQGWAGGAYEQY
-,TRBV20-1,SARSWLAGITDTQY
-,TRBV20-1,SARTSGADTQY
-,TRBV15,ATRQGASNQPQH
-,TRBV7-9,ARPSYRVVADTQY
few,TRBV20-1,SARGDRGINEQF
-,TRBV2,ASIFEVSGANVLT
-,TRBV20-1,SARDDSGGAGETQY
-,TRBV7-2,ASSPYSWGGETQY
many,TRBV20-1,SARDGLNPFYEQY
-,TRBV5-1,ASSLGAGGEQY
-,TRBV28,ASSFGSQQF
-,TRBV2,ASMTDLGGYT
once,TRBV7-9,ATPAGVDRASPLH
-,TRBV7-2,AGSFRLAGPETQF
-,TRBV4-1,ASRVLAGLYNEQF
-,TRBV12-3/TRBV12-4,ASTPQRGGYADTQY
few,TRBV2,ARQQEPEAF
-,TRBV6-5,ASSYTNQGGYNSPLH
-,TRBV15,ATSRDPGREDTQY
-,TRBV20-1,SAKSPDSFSYNEQF
-,TRBV9,ASSVEPRQGVYGYT
-,TRBV29-1,SVVVNYGYT
once,TRBV5-8,ASSMRRVAGANVLT
-,TRBV20-1,SARTGSKDTQY
-,TRBV27,ASSLDTSSYNEQY
-,TRBV2,ATPRQTLNTEAF
once,TRBV20-1,SAPGQDRQETQY
-,TRBV28,ASSLSGPWGETQY
-,TRBV5-1,ASSLGFQGPYEQY
few,TRBV4-1,ASSQGPGGRAYNEQF
-,TRBV3-1,ASSQDQRGSMF
-,TRBV6-5,ASSYQPGLQEAQY